The rows below give T cell receptor beta chains drawn from one sample of a study of blood T cell repertoires in COVID-19. Only in-frame clones appear in the TCRdb table, and some are missing; sequencing was by immunoSEQ multiplex PCR. The sample holds about 220,000 clones, over 75% seen once. Sequenced: PBMCs or T cells enriched from blood (not recorded which). The receptors stem from a woman younger than 35 in a cohort exposed to, infected with or recovered from COVID-19 (not recorded which). Both conserved end residues are part of each CDR3. The D gene is left open where the match is weak. Where a row states a size, it is once, few, many or the class of an expanded clone; other rows omit it.

CDR3 DNA	CDR3 protein	V gene	J gene	clone size	D gene
TGTGCCAGCAGTTCCCTAGCGGGAGGGAACACAGATACGCAGTATTTT	CASSSLAGGNTDTQYF	TRBV27	TRBJ2-3	NA	TRBD2
TGTGCCAGTAGTATTCGGCAGGGGATGGCTGAAGCTTTCTTT	CASSIRQGMAEAFF	TRBV19	TRBJ1-1	NA	NA
TGTGCCAGTAGTATGTGGGTCCCAGGCCCGACGGGAAACACCATATATTTT	CASSMWVPGPTGNTIYF	TRBV19	TRBJ1-3	NA	NA
TGTGCCAGCAGTGAAAAGGGGTTTGGAGATTCACCCCTCCACTTT	CASSEKGFGDSPLHF	TRBV6-1	TRBJ1-6	NA	NA
TGTGCCAGCAGCGTACATGGGGGCGCGGACTATGGCTACACCTTC	CASSVHGGADYGYTF	TRBV9	TRBJ1-2	NA	NA
TGTGCCAGCAGCTTAGTGGGGGCGCGGGATGAAAAACTGTTTTTT	CASSLVGARDEKLFF	TRBV7-9	TRBJ1-4	NA	NA
TGTGCCAGCAGCTCCGACAGGCCACGAGGCTACACCTTC	CASSSDRPRGYTF	TRBV25-1	TRBJ1-2	NA	NA
TGTGCCAGCAGGGGTAGCGGGAACATTCAGTACTTC	CASRGSGNIQYF	TRBV12-3/TRBV12-4	TRBJ2-4	NA	TRBD2
TGTGCCAGCAGCTTGGGACAGCTCGGTGAAGCTTTCTTT	CASSLGQLGEAFF	TRBV7-2	TRBJ1-1	once	TRBD1
TGTGCCAGCAGCCCTCCTAGACTGGGGACAGGGGGCTATAATTCACCCCTCCACTTT	CASSPPRLGTGGYNSPLHF	TRBV7-2	TRBJ1-6	NA	TRBD1
TGTGCCAGCAGCCAGAGGGGAGGCACTGAAGCTTTCTTT	CASSQRGGTEAFF	TRBV7-6	TRBJ1-1	NA	NA
TGTGCCAGCAGCCTCTACAATGAGCAGTTCTTC	CASSLYNEQFF	TRBV2	TRBJ2-1	NA	NA
TGTGCCAGCAGCCGTGGGGCGGGGGTAGGGTACGAGCAGTACTTC	CASSRGAGVGYEQYF	TRBV5-6	TRBJ2-7	NA	TRBD2
TGTGCCAGCAGCTTGGCACCGGCAGGCTCCAACTATGGCTACACCTTC	CASSLAPAGSNYGYTF	TRBV5-5	TRBJ1-2	NA	NA
TGTGCCAGCAGCTGGACGGGGTCCGCCACTGAAGCTTTCTTT	CASSWTGSATEAFF	TRBV7-3	TRBJ1-1	NA	NA
TGTGCCGTCAGTGATAAGGGGGCCAGCGAGTATGGCTACACCTTC	CAVSDKGASEYGYTF	TRBV10-3	TRBJ1-2	NA	TRBD1
TGTGCCAGCAGCTTAGGGCCCAGGCGGGAGGGGTTTGAGCAGTTCTTC	CASSLGPRREGFEQFF	TRBV7-8	TRBJ2-1	NA	TRBD2
TGCGCCAGCAGTCCACAGTCCCAGTCAGGTGGCTACACCTTC	CASSPQSQSGGYTF	TRBV10-2	TRBJ1-2	NA	NA
TGCGCCAGCAGCTTGGTTCAGGGTTTTGAAGCTTTCTTT	CASSLVQGFEAFF	TRBV5-1	TRBJ1-1	NA	NA
TGTGCCAGCAGCCGTCCTACTCACGGGAAGAATACTGAAGCTTTCTTT	CASSRPTHGKNTEAFF	TRBV11-2	TRBJ1-1	NA	NA
TGTGCCACTCAAGGACAGGGGCAAGGCTACACCTTC	CATQGQGQGYTF	TRBV2	TRBJ1-2	NA	TRBD1
TGTGCCATCAGTCAGGGGGGTAGCGGGGATCAGCCCCAGCATTTT	CAISQGGSGDQPQHF	TRBV10-3	TRBJ1-5	NA	TRBD1
TGTGCCAGCAGCCAACAGGGGGCTAATGAAAAACTGTTTTTT	CASSQQGANEKLFF	TRBV5-4	TRBJ1-4	NA	TRBD1
TGTGCCAGCAGCTTGCCCGGTAGGCAGGGGGCGCCGGGAGGCTACACCTTC	CASSLPGRQGAPGGYTF	TRBV5-6	TRBJ1-2	NA	TRBD1
TGTGCCACCAGTGGAGGACAGTCACCAAGCAATCAGCCCCAGCATTTT	CATSGGQSPSNQPQHF	TRBV24-1	TRBJ1-5	few	NA
TGCGCCAGCAGCCATCCGGGACAGGACCCTTATAATTCAGCCCTCCACTTT	CASSHPGQDPYNSALHF	TRBV4-1	TRBJ1-6	NA	TRBD1
TGTGCCAGCAGCTTAGTGGCGGAAAGCTCCTACAATGAGCAGTTCTTC	CASSLVAESSYNEQFF	TRBV7-6	TRBJ2-1	NA	NA
TGTGCCAGCAACGGCGGGAGTTCCGGGGCCAACGTCCTGACTTTC	CASNGGSSGANVLTF	TRBV28	TRBJ2-6	NA	TRBD2
TGTGCCAGCAGCACACGGCAGGGGGCGCCGGGAAAACTGTTTTTT	CASSTRQGAPGKLFF	TRBV7-2	TRBJ1-4	NA	TRBD1
TGTGCCAGCAGCCAAGATCTGGGCCCCTTCAGTTCACCCCTCCACTTT	CASSQDLGPFSSPLHF	TRBV3-1/TRBV3-2	TRBJ1-6	NA	NA
TGCAGCGTTGGATTTGGGCTTTTAGGGCCCCAGCATTTT	CSVGFGLLGPQHF	TRBV29-1	TRBJ1-5	NA	NA
TGTGCCACCAGCAGATCGTGGGGGGGGGAAGAAAAACTGTTTTTT	CATSRSWGGEEKLFF	TRBV15	TRBJ1-4	NA	NA